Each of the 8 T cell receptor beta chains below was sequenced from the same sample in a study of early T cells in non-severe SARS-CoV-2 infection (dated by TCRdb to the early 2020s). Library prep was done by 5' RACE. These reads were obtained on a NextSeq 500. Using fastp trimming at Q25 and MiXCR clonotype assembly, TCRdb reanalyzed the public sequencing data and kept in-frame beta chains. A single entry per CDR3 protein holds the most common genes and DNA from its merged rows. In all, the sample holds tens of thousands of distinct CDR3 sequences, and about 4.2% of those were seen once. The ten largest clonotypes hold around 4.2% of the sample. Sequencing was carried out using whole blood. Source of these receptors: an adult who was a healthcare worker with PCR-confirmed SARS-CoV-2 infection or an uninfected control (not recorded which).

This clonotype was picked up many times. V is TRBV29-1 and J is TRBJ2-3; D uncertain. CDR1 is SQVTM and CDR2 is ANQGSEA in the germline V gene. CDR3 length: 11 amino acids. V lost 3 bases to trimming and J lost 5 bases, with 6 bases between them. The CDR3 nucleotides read TGCAGCGTTGACCGCGTAGATACGCAGTATTTT. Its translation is CSVDRVDTQYF.

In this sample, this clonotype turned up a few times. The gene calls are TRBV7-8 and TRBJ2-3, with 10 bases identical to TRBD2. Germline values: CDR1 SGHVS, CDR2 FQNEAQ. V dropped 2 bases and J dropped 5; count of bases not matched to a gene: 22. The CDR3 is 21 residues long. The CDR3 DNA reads TGTGCCAGCAGCTTACTGTTCGGGACACTAACAGCGGGGGGGCCGGGAGATACGCAGTATTTT. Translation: CASSLLFGTLTAGGPGDTQYF.

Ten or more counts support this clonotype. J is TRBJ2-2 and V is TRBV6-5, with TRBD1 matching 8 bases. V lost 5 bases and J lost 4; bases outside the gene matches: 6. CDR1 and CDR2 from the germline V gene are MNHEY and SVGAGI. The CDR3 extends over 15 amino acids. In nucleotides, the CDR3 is TGTGCCAGCAGTAAACTAGGACAGGGCACCGGGGAGCTGTTTTTT. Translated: CASSKLGQGTGELFF.

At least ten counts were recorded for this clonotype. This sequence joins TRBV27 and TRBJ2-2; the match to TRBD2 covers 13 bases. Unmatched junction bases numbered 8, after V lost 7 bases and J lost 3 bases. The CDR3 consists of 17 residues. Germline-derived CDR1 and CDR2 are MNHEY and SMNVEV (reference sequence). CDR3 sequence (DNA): TGTGCCAGCAAGTATACTAGCGGGGGGGCGCACACCGGGGAGCTGTTTTTT. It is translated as CASKYTSGGAHTGELFF.

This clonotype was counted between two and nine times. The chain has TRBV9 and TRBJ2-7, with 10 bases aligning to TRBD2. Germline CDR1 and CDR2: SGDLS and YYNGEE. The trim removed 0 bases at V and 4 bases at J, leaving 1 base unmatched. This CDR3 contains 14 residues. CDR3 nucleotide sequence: TGTGCCAGCAGCGTAGCTAGCGGGAGTTACGAGCAGTACTTC. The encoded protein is CASSVASGSYEQYF. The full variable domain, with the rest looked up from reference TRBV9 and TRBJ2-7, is DSGVTQTPKHLITATGQRVTLRCSPRSGDLSVYWYQQSLDQGLQFLIQYYNGEERAKGNILERFSAQQFPDLHSELNLSSLELGDSALYFCASSVASGSYEQYFGPGTRLTVT.

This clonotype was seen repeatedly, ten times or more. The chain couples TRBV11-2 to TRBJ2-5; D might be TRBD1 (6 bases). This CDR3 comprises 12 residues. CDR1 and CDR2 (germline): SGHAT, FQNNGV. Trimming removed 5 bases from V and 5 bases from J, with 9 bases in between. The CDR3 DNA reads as TGTGCCAGCAGCCTAGGACAGGAGACCCAGTACTTC. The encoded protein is CASSLGQETQYF.

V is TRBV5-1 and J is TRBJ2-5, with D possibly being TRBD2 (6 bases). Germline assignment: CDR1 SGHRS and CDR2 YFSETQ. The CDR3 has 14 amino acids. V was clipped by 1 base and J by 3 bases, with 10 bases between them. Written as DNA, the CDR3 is TGCGCCAGCAGCTTGCGGGGGACCGAAGAGACCCAGTACTTC. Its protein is CASSLRGTEETQYF.

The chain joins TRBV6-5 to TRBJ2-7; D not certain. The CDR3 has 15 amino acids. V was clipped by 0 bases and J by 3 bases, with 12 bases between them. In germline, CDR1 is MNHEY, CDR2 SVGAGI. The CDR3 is CASSYSGSVSYEQYF. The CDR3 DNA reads TGTGCCAGCAGTTACTCGGGGTCAGTCAGCTACGAGCAGTACTTC.